The subject of this entry is one T cell receptor beta chain. Its target is not known. The method was immunoSEQ multiplex PCR; TCRdb's version includes in-frame clones alone and lacks a portion of them. The sample lists 100,000 to 110,000 clones, about 87% occurring once. This entry comes from a study of identifying expanded T cells in peripheral blood. Regarding the study as a whole: Variance in clone template counts between approximately 2-week samples significantly increased with total template count across all healthy donors.

Collection occurred without any documented infections or immune events in donors. There are 15 residues in the CDR3. Germline assignment: CDR1 MGHRA and CDR2 YSYEKL. Trimming took off 0 bases at V and 0 bases at J, with 9 bases between the two ends. The chain combines TRBV4-1 with TRBJ2-7; D remains ambiguous. The sequenced material came from blood. The TCR was taken from a person aged 18 to 75 in good health. This CDR3 is CASSQESQTSYEQYF. The CDR3 DNA reads as TGCGCCAGCAGCCAAGAAAGCCAGACCTCCTACGAGCAGTACTTC.